This TCR beta chain was identified in a study of blood T cell repertoires in COVID-19. Overall study: The United States, Italy and Spain were the sources of the acute and convalescent COVID-19 samples. The analysed material was cDNA or gDNA that came from T cells, B-cell-depleted T cells, or PBMCs.

The CDR3 extends over 16 amino acids. V lost 4 bases, J lost 5 bases, and 20 bases lay in between. The germline gives CDR1 SNHLY, CDR2 FYNNEI. In the source study's methods: Reference gene primer amplification gave estimated nucleated cell counts. Method: immunoSEQ multiplex PCR; TCRdb's copy keeps in-frame clones and lacks some. V, J and clone size are those of that table, while D and trimming were read from the DNA. The sample records over 40,000 clones, about 90% being singletons. The rearrangement links TRBV2 to TRBJ1-1; D is unresolved. The clonotype comes from a human donor in a cohort sampled during active COVID-19. The sequencing sample was made of peripheral blood. CDR3: CASSVRLEGSSTEAFF. The CDR3 DNA follows: TGTGCCAGCAGTGTTCGTCTAGAAGGTAGCAGTACTGAAGCTTTCTTT.